This T cell receptor (beta chain) was obtained from a study of identical twins. A single record per CDR3 protein comes from TCRdb applying MiXCR to the 5' RACE reads. The table lists about 470,000 distinct CDR3 sequences, 20% to 25% of them singletons, with approximately 2.9% in the top ten. This clonotype occurred many times. CDR3 length: 13 amino acids. V was trimmed by 5 bases and J by 8 bases, leaving 15 bases between them. This sample also appeared in a second study, on T cells expressing NK-cell markers.

This clonotype was sampled from a woman between 18 and 30 years old in good health. This chain joins TRBV12-3 or TRBV12-4 and TRBJ1-1; D unclear. The specimen sequenced was CD4+ T cells sorted from blood. The CDR3 is CASSLFAPGEAFF. The CDR3 nucleotides are TGTGCCAGCAGTCTCTTTGCCCCGGGGGAAGCTTTCTTT.